This T cell receptor (beta chain) was sequenced during a study of regulatory T cells in long-lasting Graves disease. Overall study findings and caveats: Results may be inaccurate due to the small sample size.

The CDR3 length is 14 residues. V shed 6 bases, J shed 2 bases, and the junction held 5 bases outside the gene matches. The V gene's germline CDR1 is ENHRY and CDR2 SYGVKD. Remarks on this clonotype: Its antigen is not identified.

TCR beta libraries were built with iRepertoire HTBI primers and Arm-PCR of CDR3 regions. TCRdb independently ran MiXCR on the multiplex PCR reads; one entry per CDR3 protein. The table lists around 450,000 distinct CDR3 sequences, about 15% of them singletons. Sample time point: newly diagnosed GD, antithyroid drugs for less than 3 months. Following extraction of RNA from PBMCs, that RNA was used to make the TCR library. The data were also submitted as part of a second study, on T cells in Graves' hyperthyroidism and ophthalmopathy.

The V gene is TRBV10-3, the J gene TRBJ1-1; 8 nucleotides line up with TRBD1. This sequence was found in a woman aged 25 to 39 with Graves disease. The source was peripheral blood mononuclear cells (PBMCs), collected at new diagnosis, from a patient treated with antithyroid drugs. CDR3 sequence: CAISRTGPNTEAFF. In nucleotides, the CDR3 is TGTGCCATCAGCCGGACAGGGCCAAACACTGAAGCTTTCTTT.